This TCR beta chain was obtained from a study of identical twins. Each CDR3 protein gets one entry after TCRdb re-called the 5' RACE reads with MiXCR. This table holds under 1 million distinct CDR3 sequences, around an eighth found once. V was clipped by 5 bases and J by 8 bases; unmatched bases: 16. Per the germline V gene, CDR1 is SGHVT and CDR2 is SQSDAQ. This CDR3 contains 17 residues. This sample also belongs to another study, concerning yellow fever vaccine responses in identical twins.

The chain combines TRBV7-4 with TRBJ2-1; 9 bases are shared with TRBD2. The receptor's source is a woman aged 18 to 35 in good health. The specimen was PBMCs. The CDR3 DNA follows: TGTGCCAGCAGCGAAACAAGGCCAGCGGGGGGTGGGTATGAGCAGTTCTTC. Protein: CASSETRPAGGGYEQFF.